One sample yielded the 30 T cell receptor beta chains listed below, sequenced in a study of graft-versus-host responses after intestinal transplantation. Data came from immunoSEQ multiplex PCR; TCRdb stores just in-frame clones and leaves some out. The sample lists about 120,000 clones, approximately 90% occurring once. These receptors' targets are unknown. Here the sequenced sample was unstimulated CD4+ T cells sorted from spleen or lymph node cells, taken before intestinal transplant. The source is a human donor who received an intestinal transplant.

CDR3 in amino acids: CASSFTGGTNSPLHF. CDR3 nucleotide sequence: TGTGCCAGCAGCTTCACAGGGGGCACCAATTCACCCCTCCACTTT. This rearrangement joins TRBV7-2 to TRBJ1-6; 9 nucleotides line up with TRBD1. Trimming cost V 3 bases and J 7 bases; bases outside gene matches: 4. CDR1 and CDR2 (germline): SGHTA, FQGNSA. This CDR3 contains 15 residues.

In its sample, this clone was seen once. V and J are TRBV5-1 and TRBJ2-7; 7 bases align to TRBD2. Per the germline V gene, CDR1 is SGHRS and CDR2 is YFSETQ. The CDR3 spans 18 residues. V trimming: 0 bases; J trimming: 3 bases; junction bases outside the gene matches: 15. CDR3 coding DNA: TGCGCCAGCAGCTTGGATCCCTCGGTCTCGGCTAGCGGCTACGAGCAGTACTTC. Translating gives CASSLDPSVSASGYEQYF.

This clone was counted a few times. The gene calls are TRBV7-3 and TRBJ2-2; 9 bases fit TRBD1. The CDR3 contains 16 residues. The trim removed 2 bases at V and 7 bases at J, leaving 8 bases unmatched. Germline lookup yields CDR1 SGHTA and CDR2 FQGTGA. The CDR3 spells CASSLFRTGDGGELFF. For the CDR3, the DNA is TGTGCCAGCAGCTTATTTCGGACAGGGGATGGCGGGGAGCTGTTTTTT.

The chain carries TRBV7-9 and TRBJ2-7; weak D call: TRBD1 (5 bases). V dropped 5 bases and J dropped 2 bases, with 13 bases sitting between them. The CDR3 spans 14 residues. The germline V gene has CDR1 SEHNR and CDR2 FQNEAQ (reference sequence). The CDR3 DNA reads TGTGCCAGCAGCCGGGCGCTAGGGGCCTACGAGCAGTACTTC. Protein: CASSRALGAYEQYF.

The sample holds one count of this clone. V and J are TRBV5-4 and TRBJ2-1; no reliable D call. V was trimmed by 4 bases and J by 4 bases, leaving 3 bases between them. This CDR3 comprises 11 residues. Germline CDR1 SGHNT, CDR2 YYREEE (reference sequence). CDR3 sequence: CASSQYNEQFF. CDR3 DNA sequence: TGTGCCAGCAGCCAATACAATGAGCAGTTCTTC.

This chain joins TRBV28 and TRBJ1-3; possibly TRBD1 for D (5 bases). Deletions cut 6 bases from V and 0 bases from J, with 9 bases between. The germline V gene has CDR1 MDHEN and CDR2 SYDVKM. This CDR3 has 14 residues. This chain's CDR3 is CASSLTASGNTIYF. The CDR3 DNA is TGTGCCAGCAGCCTGACAGCCTCTGGAAACACCATATATTTT.

This chain uses TRBV7-9 with TRBJ2-1, with a possible D match to TRBD2 (7 bases). Germline values: CDR1 SEHNR, CDR2 FQNEAQ (reference sequence). The ends were cut back, 5 bases at V and 6 bases at J, with 14 bases in the middle. The CDR3 length is 14 residues. This chain's CDR3 is CASSLRGAGNEQFF. The CDR3, as DNA: TGTGCCAGCAGCCTTCGGGGGGCGGGCAATGAGCAGTTCTTC.

V and J are TRBV5-4 and TRBJ1-2; D uncertain. Germline assignment: CDR1 SGHNT and CDR2 YYREEE (reference sequence). Trimming cost V 1 base and J 1 base, with 14 bases left between them. The CDR3 runs to 16 residues. The CDR3 here is CASSLYRTLGNYGYTF. The CDR3 nucleotides read TGTGCCAGCAGCTTGTATCGGACTTTGGGTAACTATGGCTACACCTTC. The full variable domain, its missing parts supplied by reference TRBV5-4 and TRBJ1-2, is ETGVTQSPTHLIKTRGQQVTLRCSSQSGHNTVSWYQQALGQGPQFIFQYYREEENGRGNFPPRFSGLQFPNYSSELNVNALELDDSALYLCASSLYRTLGNYGYTFGSGTRLTVV.

The chain uses TRBV10-2 and TRBJ2-3, with no clear D. The germline gives CDR1 WSHSY, CDR2 SAAADI. V was pared by 5 bases and J by 8 bases, with 11 bases between. This CDR3 is built from 12 residues. This CDR3 is CASSNYPGTQYF. As DNA, the CDR3 is TGCGCCAGCAGTAATTACCCGGGTACGCAGTATTTT.

The rearrangement uses TRBV5-1 and TRBJ2-1; D remains ambiguous. V lost 0 bases and J 8 bases, leaving 21 bases between the germline ends. Per the germline V gene, CDR1 is SGHRS and CDR2 is YFSETQ. This CDR3 is 17 amino acids long. In DNA form, the CDR3 reads TGCGCCAGCAGCTTGGCGCGGCCCCTGAATATTGTCGATGAGCAGTTCTTC. It translates to CASSLARPLNIVDEQFF.

V and J are TRBV5-4 and TRBJ2-5, with 7 bases matching TRBD2. The germline CDR1 and CDR2 sequences are SGHNT and YYREEE (reference sequence). Trimming took 0 bases from V and 1 from J; bases not matched to a gene: 3. This CDR3 spans 15 amino acids. The CDR3 nucleotides are TGTGCCAGCAGCTTGGCCCCGGGGGGCCAAGAGACCCAGTACTTC. This codes for CASSLAPGGQETQYF.

The V call is TRBV7-9, the J call TRBJ2-1; 8 nucleotides agree with TRBD2. The CDR3 spans 15 residues. J lost 5 bases, V lost 2 bases, and 5 bases had no gene match. CDR1 is SEHNR and CDR2 is FQNEAQ in the germline V gene (reference sequence). CDR3 nucleotide sequence: TGTGCCAGCAGCTTAAGCCGAGCGGGAGACAATGAGCAGTTCTTC. The encoded protein is CASSLSRAGDNEQFF.

The chain combines TRBV27 with TRBJ1-2, with 7 bases matching TRBD1. Germline V CDR1 and CDR2: MNHEY, SMNVEV (reference sequence). This CDR3 has 15 residues. Unmatched junction bases numbered 10, after V lost 2 bases and J lost 7 bases. The CDR3 loop reads CASSLEGARISGYTF. Here the CDR3 DNA reads TGTGCCAGCAGTTTAGAGGGGGCGAGGATCAGTGGCTACACCTTC.

There are a few counts of this clone. V gene TRBV6-5 combines with J gene TRBJ1-2; no definite D call. The CDR3 extends over 16 amino acids. Germline lookup yields CDR1 MNHEY and CDR2 SVGAGI. With 2 bases removed from V and 5 bases from J, the gap between germline ends came to 18 bases. The CDR3 DNA sequence: TGTGCCAGCAGTTACACCCCCTCAATGGCCAGATATGGCTACACCTTC. It codes for CASSYTPSMARYGYTF.

The chain carries TRBV25-1 and TRBJ1-2; no firm D call. The CDR3 runs 14 residues. CDR1 and CDR2 (germline): MGHDK, SYGVNS. V lost 4 bases, J lost 2 bases, and 11 bases lay in between. The CDR3 region is CASSASGLNYGYTF. The CDR3 bases are TGTGCCAGCAGTGCCTCAGGATTAAACTATGGCTACACCTTC.

The chain combines TRBV5-1 with TRBJ2-1; no clear D. The V gene lost 3 bases and the J gene lost 4 bases, with 11 bases spanning the gap. The germline gives CDR1 SGHRS, CDR2 YFSETQ. The CDR3 extends over 14 amino acids. The CDR3: CASSSDSLYNEQFF. The CDR3 nucleotides read TGCGCCAGCAGCTCCGACTCTCTATACAATGAGCAGTTCTTC.

The chain recombines TRBV19 with TRBJ2-7, with a weak D call TRBD2 (5 bases). V lost 3 bases and J 7 bases, leaving 13 bases between the germline ends. Germline lookup yields CDR1 LNHDA and CDR2 SQIVND (reference sequence). The CDR3 extends over 13 amino acids. CDR3 sequence (DNA): TGTGCCAGTAGTATTGGGAGCAGAGGGGAGCAGTACTTC. It yields the protein CASSIGSRGEQYF.

The rearrangement uses TRBV25-1 and TRBJ1-5, with D perhaps TRBD1 (6 bases). This CDR3 has 15 residues. The germline V gene encodes CDR1 MGHDK and CDR2 SYGVNS. V gave up 3 bases and J gave up 3 bases, with 12 bases separating them. The CDR3 sequence: CASSDGGALNQPQHF. CDR3 in DNA: TGTGCCAGCAGTGACGGGGGGGCCCTCAATCAGCCCCAGCATTTT.

V is TRBV19 and J is TRBJ1-1; perhaps TRBD1 as D (6 bases). Germline V CDR1 and CDR2: LNHDA, SQIVND (reference sequence). CDR3 size: 15 residues. V was shortened by 3 bases and J by 3 bases, with 14 bases between the two germline ends. The CDR3 spells CASSMRGTPYTEAFF. The DNA of the CDR3 is TGTGCCAGTAGTATGAGGGGGACACCCTACACTGAAGCTTTCTTT.

The chain has TRBV7-6 and TRBJ2-5; the match to TRBD2 covers 9 bases. The DNA matches TRBJ2-7 better at its end, which makes the J call doubtful. CDR1 and CDR2 (germline): SGHVS, FNYEAQ. The CDR3 runs to 16 residues. The CDR3 is CASSLGVASGGYEQYF. As DNA, the CDR3 is TGTGCCAGCAGCTTAGGGGTGGCGAGCGGGGGGTACGAGCAGTACTTC.

The chain recombines TRBV19 with TRBJ2-1; 8 bases are a match to TRBD2. The germline V gene has CDR1 LNHDA and CDR2 SQIVND (reference sequence). The CDR3 totals 15 residues. J was trimmed by 8 bases and V by 5 bases; bases with no gene match: 11. The CDR3 nucleotides are TGTGCCAGTAGTCCTTGGGGACTAGAAAGCGATGAGCAGTTCTTC. Its translation: CASSPWGLESDEQFF. The whole variable domain, remainder taken from reference TRBV19 and TRBJ2-1, is DGGITQSPKYLFRKEGQNVTLSCEQNLNHDAMYWYRQDPGQGLRLIYYSQIVNDFQKGDIAEGYSVSREKKESFPLTVTSAQKNPTAFYLCASSPWGLESDEQFFGPGTRLTVL.

For this clone: The germline gene is not matched at one end of the junction; a read error may be the cause. The CDR3 DNA reads as TGCAGCGTTGAGGCAGGCAGGGTACCAAACTTC. Translating it yields CSVEAGRVPNF. V and J are TRBV29-1 and TRBJ2-5; D is possibly TRBD1 (5 bases). CDR3 size: 11 residues. Germline CDR1 SQVTM, CDR2 ANQGSEA.

The chain employs TRBV10-1 and TRBJ1-2, with D possibly TRBD1 on 5 matching bases. CDR1 and CDR2 from the germline V gene are WNHNN and SYGVQD (reference sequence). V dropped 1 base and J dropped 2 bases, with 5 bases sitting between them. The CDR3 has 13 residues. The CDR3 here is CASSEYRNYGYTF. In nucleotides, the CDR3 is TGCGCCAGCAGTGAGTACAGGAACTATGGCTACACCTTC.

The chain joins TRBV11-2 to TRBJ2-3; no firm D call. V lost 1 base and J lost 4, with 3 bases in between. Germline CDR1 reads SGHAT; CDR2 reads FQNNGV. The CDR3 spans 12 residues. The CDR3: CASSLGPDTQYF. The CDR3 nucleotides are TGTGCCAGCAGCTTAGGGCCAGATACGCAGTATTTT.

This clone has just one count. The chain has TRBV19 and TRBJ2-3; 13 bases agree with TRBD2. Germline V lookup: CDR1 LNHDA, CDR2 SQIVND (reference sequence). J was trimmed by 4 bases and V by 10 bases; bases with no gene match: 14. The CDR3 is made up of 17 amino acids. The CDR3 DNA reads as TGTGCCACCCAATTACGGGGACTAGCGGGGCCCCCAGATACGCAGTATTTT. Its translation is CATQLRGLAGPPDTQYF.

The chain carries TRBV27 and TRBJ1-1; weak D call: TRBD1 (6 bases). Germline lookup yields CDR1 MNHEY and CDR2 SMNVEV (reference sequence). V shed 5 bases and J shed 5 bases, with 21 bases lying between them. The CDR3 has 16 amino acids. The chain's CDR3 is CASSRAGGARITEAFF. The CDR3 DNA sequence: TGTGCCAGCAGTCGCGCGGGGGGGGCGCGAATAACTGAAGCTTTCTTT.

The V gene is TRBV5-1, the J gene TRBJ2-2, with 10 positions matching TRBD1. Germline CDR1 reads SGHRS; CDR2 reads YFSETQ. V lost 0 bases and J lost 4; bases outside the gene matches: 3. The CDR3 has 16 residues. CDR3 loop: CASSLVGTGATGELFF. The DNA of the CDR3 is TGCGCCAGCAGCTTGGTGGGGACAGGGGCCACCGGGGAGCTGTTTTTT.

Comments on this clone: An end of the junction does not agree with germline; a read error may underlie this. The CDR3 DNA reads TGTGCCAGCAGTTCTCATAGCAGAGATACGCAGTATTTT. Amino acid sequence: CASSSHSRDTQYF. The J gene is TRBJ2-3, the V gene TRBV6-5; D remains ambiguous. This CDR3 has 13 amino acids. Germline-derived CDR1 and CDR2 are MNHEY and SVGAGI.

V usage is TRBV6-5 and J usage is TRBJ2-1, with 10 bases lining up with TRBD1. This CDR3 spans 15 amino acids. Germline CDR1 is MNHEY and CDR2 is SVGAGI. Trimming at V came to 3 bases and at J to 9 bases, leaving 8 bases not matched to a gene. The CDR3 reads CASSYRGQGRSEQFF. DNA for the CDR3: TGTGCCAGCAGTTATAGGGGACAGGGGAGGAGTGAGCAGTTCTTC.

The chain carries TRBV30 and TRBJ2-5; 8 bases fit TRBD2. Looked up from germline, CDR1 is GTSNPN and CDR2 is SVGIG (reference sequence). V lost 4 bases, J lost 4 bases, and 11 bases stayed unmatched. The CDR3 totals 15 residues. For the CDR3, the DNA is TGTGCCTGGATATCGGCGGGAGGAATGACAGAGACCCAGTACTTC. As protein: CAWISAGGMTETQYF.